The 27 T cell receptor beta chains given below trace back to one sample, sequenced in a study of blood T cell repertoires in COVID-19. This table comes from immunoSEQ multiplex PCR, and its TCRdb copy is limited to in-frame clones, with some not included. Here the sample spans 60,000 to 90,000 clones, 80% to 95% being singletons. Sequencing used peripheral blood. The receptors shown here come from a woman at least 80 years old with acute or convalescent COVID-19.

The gene calls are TRBV2 and TRBJ2-3, with 10 bases matching TRBD1. The CDR3 extends over 15 amino acids. The ends lost 3 bases at V and 5 bases at J; junction bases unmatched: 5. Germline V CDR1 and CDR2: SNHLY, FYNNEI. The CDR3 DNA follows: TGTGCCAGCAGTGAGGACAGGGGGAACCTAGATACGCAGTATTTT. Its translation is CASSEDRGNLDTQYF.

The chain is built from TRBV2 and TRBJ2-1; D uncertain. CDR1 and CDR2 (germline): SNHLY, FYNNEI. V shed 5 bases and J shed 0 bases, with 11 bases lying between them. The CDR3 contains 15 residues. In DNA, the CDR3 is TGTGCCAGCAGTTCCCGACTGAGCTCCTACAATGAGCAGTTCTTC. Protein product: CASSSRLSSYNEQFF.

The gene calls are TRBV4-2 and TRBJ2-5, with 14 bases fitting TRBD2. This CDR3 has 16 amino acids. Germline loops: CDR1 LGHNA, CDR2 YNFKEQ. Trimming at V came to 0 bases and at J to 4 bases, leaving 1 base not matched to a gene. CDR3 residues: CASSQETSGRGETQYF. In DNA form, the CDR3 reads TGTGCCAGCAGCCAAGAGACTAGCGGGAGGGGAGAGACCCAGTACTTC.

The gene calls are TRBV7-9 and TRBJ2-1; 13 bases are shared with TRBD2. Trimming at V came to 5 bases and at J to 1 base, leaving 2 bases not matched to a gene. Germline V gives CDR1 SEHNR, CDR2 FQNEAQ (reference sequence). The CDR3 length is 16 residues. In DNA, the CDR3 is TGTGCCAGCAGCAGGACTAGCGGGAGATCCTACAATGAGCAGTTCTTC. It is translated as CASSRTSGRSYNEQFF.

V and J are TRBV5-1 and TRBJ2-7; TRBD2 agrees at 8 bases. The CDR3 spans 16 residues. The germline CDR1 and CDR2 sequences are SGHRS and YFSETQ. The trim removed 0 bases at V and 0 bases at J, leaving 5 bases unmatched. The CDR3, as DNA: TGCGCCAGCAGCTTGGATACTAGCGGATTCTCCTACGAGCAGTACTTC. As protein: CASSLDTSGFSYEQYF.

The rearrangement links TRBV27 to TRBJ1-2; weak D call: TRBD1 (6 bases). V gave up 7 bases and J gave up 0 bases, with 24 bases separating them. The germline gives CDR1 MNHEY, CDR2 SMNVEV (reference sequence). The CDR3 is made up of 18 amino acids. The CDR3 protein is CASNLRGGRAGPNYGYTF. DNA for the CDR3: TGTGCCAGCAACTTAAGGGGGGGTAGGGCTGGACCTAACTATGGCTACACCTTC.

The CDR3 loop is CASSRKWGEETQYF. DNA of the CDR3: TGCGCCAGCAGTCGGAAGTGGGGCGAAGAGACCCAGTACTTC. The J gene is TRBJ2-5, the V gene TRBV10-1; possibly TRBD1 for D (5 bases). The germline CDR1 and CDR2 sequences are WNHNN and SYGVQD (reference sequence). Trimming pared 5 bases from V and 3 bases from J, leaving 13 bases between. The CDR3 runs to 14 residues.

This sequence joins TRBV18 and TRBJ2-1; 9 nucleotides align to TRBD1. In germline, CDR1 is KGHSH, CDR2 LQKENI. The CDR3 has 15 amino acids. Trimming at V came to 4 bases and at J to 4 bases, leaving 5 bases not matched to a gene. The CDR3 spells CASSLSGTGYNEQFF. The CDR3 DNA reads as TGTGCCAGCTCACTATCCGGGACAGGGTACAATGAGCAGTTCTTC.

V and J are TRBV5-4 and TRBJ2-1; 8 positions match TRBD1. This CDR3 comprises 13 residues. The germline CDR1 and CDR2 sequences are SGHNT and YYREEE (reference sequence). V was pared by 4 bases and J by 3 bases, with 0 bases of the junction left unmatched. CDR3 sequence (DNA): TGTGCCAGCAGCGGACAGGGCTACAATGAGCAGTTCTTC. Encoded protein: CASSGQGYNEQFF.

The genes are TRBV3-1 (or the pseudogene TRBV3-2) and TRBJ1-4, with a possible D match to TRBD1 (6 bases). The germline V and J ends were trimmed by 2 bases and 8 bases, with 18 bases remaining between them. This CDR3 is built from 16 residues. Germline V CDR1 and CDR2: LGHDT, YNNKEL (reference sequence). CDR3 protein: CASSQRSGGSGEKLFF. Here the CDR3 DNA reads TGTGCCAGCAGCCAACGGTCGGGGGGCAGCGGAGAAAAACTGTTTTTT.

The chain carries TRBV4-2 and TRBJ2-1; D might be TRBD2 (6 bases). This CDR3 has 13 residues. V lost 1 base, J lost 10 bases, and 11 bases lay in between. Germline V gene lookup returns CDR1 LGHNA and CDR2 YNFKEQ. The CDR3: CASSQVEGSEQFF. DNA of the CDR3: TGTGCCAGCAGCCAAGTGGAGGGATCGGAGCAGTTCTTC.

The chain links TRBV5-4 to TRBJ2-1; 8 positions agree with TRBD2. The length of the CDR3 is 15 residues. V gave up 0 bases and J gave up 6 bases; unmatched junction bases: 5. Per germline, CDR1 SGHNT and CDR2 YYREEE (reference sequence). The CDR3 here is CASSLAGGAGNEQFF. In DNA, the CDR3 is TGTGCCAGCAGCTTGGCCGGGGGGGCCGGCAATGAGCAGTTCTTC.

The genes are TRBV5-6 and TRBJ1-2; D possibly corresponds to TRBD1 (6 bases). Trimming removed 3 bases at V and 4 bases at J, with 10 bases between. The CDR3 has 13 residues. From germline, CDR1 is SGHDT and CDR2 YYEEEE. The CDR3 bases are TGTGCCAGCAGCTCACAGGGTACCTATGGCTACACCTTC. The encoded protein is CASSSQGTYGYTF.

The chain carries TRBV6-5 and TRBJ2-3; D remains ambiguous. The germline V gene encodes CDR1 MNHEY and CDR2 SVGAGI. This CDR3 comprises 15 residues. The ends were cut back, 8 bases at V and 1 base at J, with 16 bases in the middle. The CDR3 region has the DNA TGTGCCAGCCGAGAGGCTCCTCATCGCACAGATACGCAGTATTTT. Its protein is CASREAPHRTDTQYF.

This rearrangement joins TRBV5-4 to TRBJ2-1, with TRBD1 matching 9 bases. V gave up 3 bases and J gave up 4 bases; unmatched junction bases: 8. CDR1 is SGHNT and CDR2 is YYREEE in the germline V gene (reference sequence). This CDR3 has 16 residues. The CDR3 loop reads CASSSKAGQGYNEQFF. CDR3 nucleotides: TGTGCCAGCAGCTCCAAGGCGGGACAGGGTTACAATGAGCAGTTCTTC.

The chain recombines TRBV18 with TRBJ2-1; possibly TRBD2 for D (6 bases). This CDR3 spans 16 amino acids. The V gene lost 0 bases and the J gene lost 10 bases, with 19 bases spanning the gap. CDR1 and CDR2 (germline): KGHSH, LQKENI. CDR3 bases: TGTGCCAGCTCACCACCACAAGTACTAGCCGGCGCAGAGCAGTTCTTC. It is translated as CASSPPQVLAGAEQFF.

In this sample, this clone turned up once. This chain uses TRBV6-2 or TRBV6-3 with TRBJ2-3; TRBD2 matches at 11 bases. With 1 base clipped from V and 0 bases from J, the junction kept 12 bases outside the gene matches. The CDR3 has 20 amino acids. CDR1 MNHEY and CDR2 SVGEGT come from the germline V gene. In nucleotides, the CDR3 is TGTGCCAGCAGTTACTGGAGTAGCGGGGGGGATTATAGGAGCACAGATACGCAGTATTTT. It is translated as CASSYWSSGGDYRSTDTQYF.

The J gene is TRBJ1-1, the V gene TRBV27, with TRBD1 as a possible D gene (5 bases). CDR1 MNHEY and CDR2 SMNVEV come from the germline V gene (reference sequence). V shed 5 bases and J shed 0 bases, with 16 bases lying between them. The CDR3 is made up of 16 amino acids. Written as DNA, the CDR3 is TGTGCCAGCAGTCGTTACTCAGGGTGGCTGAACACTGAAGCTTTCTTT. This encodes CASSRYSGWLNTEAFF.

The chain carries TRBV25-1 and TRBJ1-6; 7 nucleotides line up with TRBD1. CDR3 length: 15 residues. Trimming at V came to 5 bases and at J to 7 bases, leaving 8 bases not matched to a gene. CDR1 and CDR2 (germline): MGHDK, SYGVNS. For the CDR3, the DNA is TGTGCCAGCAGTCTCACCGGGACAGTAAATTCACCCCTCCACTTT. Its translation is CASSLTGTVNSPLHF.

The CDR3 reads CASSYSSKTGSYEQYF. CDR3 DNA sequence: TGTGCCAGCAGTTACTCGAGCAAGACAGGCTCCTACGAGCAGTACTTC. The V and J genes are TRBV6-2 or TRBV6-3 and TRBJ2-7; the D gene is possibly TRBD1 (6 bases). V was pared by 0 bases and J by 0 bases, with 12 bases between. The CDR3 is 16 residues long. In germline, CDR1 is MNHEY, CDR2 SVGEGT.

The rearrangement uses TRBV5-1 and TRBJ2-1, with 14 bases lining up with TRBD2. J gave up 4 bases and V 3 bases, and 6 bases lay outside the gene matches. The germline V gene has CDR1 SGHRS and CDR2 YFSETQ. The CDR3 spans 17 residues. The CDR3 DNA reads as TGCGCCAGCAGCTACATGGGACTAGCGGGAGTGTACAATGAGCAGTTCTTC. This codes for CASSYMGLAGVYNEQFF. Together with reference TRBV5-1 and TRBJ2-1, the CDR3 gives the full variable domain: KAGVTQTPRYLIKTRGQQVTLSCSPISGHRSVSWYQQTPGQGLQFLFEYFSETQRNKGNFPGRFSGRQFSNSRSEMNVSTLELGDSALYLCASSYMGLAGVYNEQFFGPGTRLTVL.

V is TRBV3-1 (or the pseudogene TRBV3-2) and J is TRBJ2-7; TRBD2 might be the D (6 bases). The CDR3 length is 15 residues. Trimming removed 4 bases from V and 3 bases from J, with 16 bases in between. From germline, CDR1 is LGHDT and CDR2 YNNKEL (reference sequence). CDR3 sequence: CASSRGTSSHYEQYF. The CDR3 coding sequence is TGTGCCAGCAGCCGCGGGACGTCTTCCCACTACGAGCAGTACTTC.

V and J are TRBV19 and TRBJ1-5; 7 nucleotides align to TRBD1. Germline V gives CDR1 LNHDA, CDR2 SQIVND (reference sequence). Trimming at V came to 6 bases and at J to 2 bases, leaving 7 bases not matched to a gene. The CDR3 extends over 15 amino acids. The CDR3 loop reads CASRTQGIGNQPQHF. The CDR3 coding sequence is TGTGCCAGTAGAACACAGGGGATCGGCAATCAGCCCCAGCATTTT.

This chain joins TRBV10-3 and TRBJ1-1; 9 bases fit TRBD1. The CDR3 totals 13 residues. V trimming: 7 bases; J trimming: 4 bases; junction bases outside the gene matches: 4. CDR1 ENHRY and CDR2 SYGVKD come from the germline V gene. CDR3 in DNA: TGTGCCATCAAAGGGACAGGGTCCACTGAAGCTTTCTTT. Translated: CAIKGTGSTEAFF.

The genes are TRBV5-1 and TRBJ2-2, with 7 nucleotides matching TRBD1. The germline V gene has CDR1 SGHRS and CDR2 YFSETQ. This CDR3 comprises 13 residues. The trim removed 5 bases at V and 6 bases at J, leaving 4 bases unmatched. The CDR3: CASSPGTAGELFF. In DNA form, the CDR3 reads TGCGCCAGCAGTCCGGGGACAGCCGGGGAGCTGTTTTTT.

The V gene is TRBV6-5, the J gene TRBJ1-5; D might be TRBD1 (6 bases). Trimming stripped 6 bases from V and 7 bases from J, with 19 bases between. This CDR3 comprises 15 residues. From germline, CDR1 is MNHEY and CDR2 SVGAGI. CDR3 coding DNA: TGTGCCAGCAGCGCTACCACAGGGTGGCGACAGCCCCAGCATTTT. Encoded protein: CASSATTGWRQPQHF.

This chain uses TRBV5-1 with TRBJ2-3; D unresolved. Germline-derived CDR1 and CDR2 are SGHRS and YFSETQ. Trimming stripped 4 bases from V and 6 bases from J, with 12 bases between. This CDR3 region has 13 residues. CDR3 DNA: TGCGCCAGCAGCCTACCACTTGCGGATACGCAGTATTTT. Amino acid sequence: CASSLPLADTQYF.